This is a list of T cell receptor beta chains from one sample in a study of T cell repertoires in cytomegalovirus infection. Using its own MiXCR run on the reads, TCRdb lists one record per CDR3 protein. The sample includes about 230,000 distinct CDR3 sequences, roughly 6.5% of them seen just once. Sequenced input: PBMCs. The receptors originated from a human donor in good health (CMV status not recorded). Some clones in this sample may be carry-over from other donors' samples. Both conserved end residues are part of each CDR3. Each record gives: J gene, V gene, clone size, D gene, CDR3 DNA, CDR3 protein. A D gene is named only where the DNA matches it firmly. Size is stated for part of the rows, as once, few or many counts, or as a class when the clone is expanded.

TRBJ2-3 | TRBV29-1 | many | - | TGCAGCGTCATTGCAGCGTTTTTGGAAAATACGCAGTATTTT | CSVIAAFLENTQYF
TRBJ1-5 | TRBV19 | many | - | TGTGCCAGTAGTATATCCGGGCGTATGAATCAGCCCCAGCATTTT | CASSISGRMNQPQHF
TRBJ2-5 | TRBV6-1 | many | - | TGTGCCAGCAGGGTGACGGGGGGCGGAGAGACCCAGTACTTC | CASRVTGGGETQYF
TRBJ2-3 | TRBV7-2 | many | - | TGTGCCAGCAGCTTCGGGGGATTCGCAGATACGCAGTATTTT | CASSFGGFADTQYF
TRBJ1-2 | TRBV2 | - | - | TGTGCCAGCAGCGCCCAGGGGAACTATGGCTACACCTTC | CASSAQGNYGYTF
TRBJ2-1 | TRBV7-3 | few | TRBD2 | TGTGCCAGCAGCTTAAATCTAGCGGGGGGTTATAAGTTCTTC | CASSLNLAGGYKFF
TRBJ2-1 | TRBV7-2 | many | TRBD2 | TGTGCCAGCAGCTCACCCGGTCGTTCGTCTAGCGGGGGGGACAGCTCCTACAATGAGCAGTTCTTC | CASSSPGRSSSGGDSSYNEQFF
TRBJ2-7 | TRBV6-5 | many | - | TGTGCCAGCAGCAACCTAGCCGGGTACTTCGACGAGCAGTACTTC | CASSNLAGYFDEQYF
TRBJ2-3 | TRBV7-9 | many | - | TGTGCCAGCAGCTTAGTCGGGGGCGAGACAGATACGCAGTATTTT | CASSLVGGETDTQYF
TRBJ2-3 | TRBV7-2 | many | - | TGTGCCAGCAGTCGACCTACGAGCACAGATACGCAGTATTTT | CASSRPTSTDTQYF
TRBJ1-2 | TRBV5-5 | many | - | TGTGCCAGCAGCTTGATGGGGAATGGCTACACCTTC | CASSLMGNGYTF
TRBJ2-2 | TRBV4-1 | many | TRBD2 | TGCGCCAGCAGGCCCAGCGGGGGGAACACCGGGGAGCTGTTTTTT | CASRPSGGNTGELFF
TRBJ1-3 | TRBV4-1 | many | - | TGCGCCAGCAGCCAAGTCGCCGTACCCTCTGGAAACACCATATATTTT | CASSQVAVPSGNTIYF
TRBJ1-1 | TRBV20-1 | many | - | TGCAGTGCCAGAGGACAGAACACTGAAGCTTTCTTT | CSARGQNTEAFF
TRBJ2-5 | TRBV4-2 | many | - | TGTGCCAGCAGCCAAGATAGCGAGACCCAGTACTTC | CASSQDSETQYF
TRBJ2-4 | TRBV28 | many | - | TGTGCCAGCAGTGAAGGAGGAACGGGACTCCAAGGGCACATTCAGTACTTC | CASSEGGTGLQGHIQYF
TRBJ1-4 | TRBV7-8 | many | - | TGTGCCAGCAGCGTAGAATCAGGGTTGTTAACTAATGAAAAACTGTTTTTT | CASSVESGLLTNEKLFF
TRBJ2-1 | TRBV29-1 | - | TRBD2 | TGCAGCACTAGCGATTACAATGAGCAGTTCTTC | CSTSDYNEQFF
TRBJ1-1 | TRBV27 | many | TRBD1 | TGTGCCAGCAGGGACAGGGCCCTAGACACTGAAGCTTTCTTT | CASRDRALDTEAFF
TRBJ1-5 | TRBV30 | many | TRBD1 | TGTGCCTGGACCCCAGGGGGGAGGCCTAATCAGCCCCAGCATTTT | CAWTPGGRPNQPQHF
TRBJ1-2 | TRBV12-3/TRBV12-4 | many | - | TGTGCCAGCAGTTTGATCTTACTCGATGGCTACACCTTC | CASSLILLDGYTF
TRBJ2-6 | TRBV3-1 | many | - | TGTGCCAGCAGCCTCCGGGCTCCCGGGGCCAACGTCCTGACTTTC | CASSLRAPGANVLTF
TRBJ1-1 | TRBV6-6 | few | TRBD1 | TGTGCCAGCAGTCCCAGGGGGCCGGATGTGGAAGCTTTCTTT | CASSPRGPDVEAFF
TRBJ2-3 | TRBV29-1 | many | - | TGCAGCGTTGAAGGCCTCTCGGCCCCAGATACGCAGTATTTT | CSVEGLSAPDTQYF
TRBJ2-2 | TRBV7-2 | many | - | TGTGCCAGCAGCGCGGGACGGACGAACACCGGGGAGCTGTTTTTT | CASSAGRTNTGELFF
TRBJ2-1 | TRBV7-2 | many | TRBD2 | TGTGCCAGCAGCTTAAGGAGCGGGGGGGCGGGATACAATGAGCAGTTCTTC | CASSLRSGGAGYNEQFF
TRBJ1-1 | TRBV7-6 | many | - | TGTGCCAGCAGCTTATTGAGGGGGAGCACTGAAGCTTTCTTT | CASSLLRGSTEAFF
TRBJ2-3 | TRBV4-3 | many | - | TGCGCCAGCAGCCAAGAGGGGCCAGATACGCAGTATTTT | CASSQEGPDTQYF